A single sample is the source of the 32 T cell receptor beta chains below, sequenced in a study of cytomegalovirus exposure and HLA in healthy donors (dated by TCRdb to about 2017). Receptors were amplified or captured by the immunoSEQ multiplex PCR assay. A mixture of 60 forward primers for TCR Vbeta segments and 13 reverse primers for TCR Jbeta segments was used in the multiplex PCR. This is the immuneACCESS table as TCRdb keeps it, with only in-frame sequences that have V and J called. A part of the clones is gone; compared with another copy, unresolved V genes explain less than half, and the rest is unexplained. The sample data list around 150,000 clones, and approximately 80% of these were observed just once. Jointly, the top ten make up around 2% of the sample. The sequencing sample was made of PBMCs. The receptors were gathered from a man between 50 and 59 years old in good health and CMV-seropositive.

CDR3 bases: TGCGCCAGCAGCCAATATAGCGGGGGGCCTCGCACAGATACGCAGTATTTT. This translates into CASSQYSGGPRTDTQYF. The chain combines TRBV4-1 with TRBJ2-3; 10 positions match TRBD2. V lost 2 bases to trimming and J lost 1 base; unmatched junction nucleotides: 6. This CDR3 comprises 17 residues. Germline lookup yields CDR1 MGHRA and CDR2 YSYEKL.

The chain combines TRBV11-2 with TRBJ2-7; tentatively, D is TRBD1 (6 bases). Per the germline V gene, CDR1 is SGHAT and CDR2 is FQNNGV. This CDR3 region has 18 residues. The germline V and J ends were trimmed by 5 bases and 3 bases, with 26 bases remaining between them. The CDR3 region is CASSPLSRDKKTVYEQYF. CDR3 DNA sequence: TGTGCCAGCAGCCCTCTTTCCCGGGACAAGAAAACTGTCTACGAGCAGTACTTC. Together with reference TRBV11-2 and TRBJ2-7, the CDR3 gives the full variable domain: EAGVAQSPRYKIIEKRQSVAFWCNPISGHATLYWYQQILGQGPKLLIQFQNNGVVDDSQLPKDRFSAERLKGVDSTLKIQPAKLEDSAVYLCASSPLSRDKKTVYEQYFGPGTRLTVT.

This chain connects TRBV2 to TRBJ1-2, with a possible D match to TRBD1 (5 bases). V was cut by 2 bases and J by 2 bases, with 6 bases left in between. Germline V gene data show CDR1 as SNHLY and CDR2 as FYNNEI. The CDR3 loop spans 13 amino acids. This CDR3 is CASSESGNYGYTF. CDR3 in DNA: TGTGCCAGCAGTGAATCAGGGAACTATGGCTACACCTTC.

The chain carries TRBV4-3 and TRBJ2-7; no clear D gene. The V and J ends lost 4 bases and 1 base respectively, with 11 bases between them. From germline, CDR1 is LGHNA and CDR2 YSLEER. The CDR3 extends over 14 amino acids. The CDR3 loop is CASSPGYYSYEQYF. CDR3 DNA sequence: TGCGCCAGCAGCCCCGGATACTATTCCTACGAGCAGTACTTC.

V gene TRBV7-2 combines with J gene TRBJ2-7; D gene ambiguous. Germline CDR1 reads SGHTA; CDR2 reads FQGNSA. This CDR3 region has 11 residues. V was clipped by 5 bases and J by 6 bases, with 8 bases between them. CDR3: CASSRGAEQYF. As DNA, the CDR3 is TGTGCCAGCAGCCGAGGTGCCGAGCAGTACTTC.

The gene calls are TRBV13 and TRBJ1-2, with 8 bases lining up with TRBD1. V shed 5 bases and J 3 bases; nucleotides not matched to a gene: 8. This CDR3 has 15 residues. Looked up from germline, CDR1 is PRHDT and CDR2 is FYEKMQ (reference sequence). The DNA of the CDR3 is TGTGCCAGCAGCAATTCGACAGGGGTTTACTATGGCTACACCTTC. Its translation: CASSNSTGVYYGYTF.

The chain couples TRBV5-1 to TRBJ1-4; TRBD1 is a possible D gene (5 bases). Germline CDR1 SGHRS, CDR2 YFSETQ. The CDR3 has 15 residues. The V gene lost 5 bases and the J gene lost 1 base, with 12 bases spanning the gap. CDR3 loop: CASRLQGGTNEKLFF. DNA of the CDR3: TGCGCCAGCAGGCTCCAGGGAGGAACTAATGAAAAACTGTTTTTT.

V is TRBV6-1 and J is TRBJ1-2, with TRBD1 matching over 9 bases. With V trimmed by 5 bases and J by 6 bases, 7 bases remained unmatched. Germline CDR1 reads MNHNS; CDR2 reads SASEGT. The CDR3 length is 14 residues. CDR3 DNA sequence: TGTGCCAGCAGTAACCTCGGACAGGGGAATGGCTACACCTTC. Translated: CASSNLGQGNGYTF.

V usage is TRBV6-5 and J usage is TRBJ1-1; TRBD1 matches 7 bases. With 5 bases clipped from V and 12 bases from J, the junction kept 12 bases outside the gene matches. Germline V lookup: CDR1 MNHEY, CDR2 SVGAGI. The length of the CDR3 is 13 residues. The CDR3 coding sequence is TGTGCCAGCAGTCCGGGACAGCCCCTGGTACCTTTCTTT. The encoded protein is CASSPGQPLVPFF.

This clone was seen once. The rearrangement links TRBV6-5 to TRBJ1-2, with 7 bases identical to TRBD1. CDR1 is MNHEY and CDR2 is SVGAGI in the germline V gene. The CDR3 is made up of 14 amino acids. After removal of 4 bases from V and 4 bases from J, the junction contained 6 bases not matched to a gene. CDR3 nucleotides: TGTGCCAGCAGTTGGGGACAGACTACCTATGGCTACACCTTC. It translates to CASSWGQTTYGYTF.

The CDR3 region has the DNA TGTGCCAGCAGCAGCCGGGAGAACTACGAGCAGTACTTC. Residues: CASSSRENYEQYF. V and J are TRBV7-8 and TRBJ2-7, with D perhaps matching TRBD2 (6 bases). This CDR3 spans 13 amino acids. Trimming removed 5 bases from V and 3 bases from J, with 11 bases in between. Looked up from germline, CDR1 is SGHVS and CDR2 is FQNEAQ. Based on the CDR3 plus reference TRBV7-8 and TRBJ2-7, the full variable domain is GAGVSQSPRYKVAKRGQDVALRCDPISGHVSLFWYQQALGQGPEFLTYFQNEAQLDKSGLPSDRFFAERPEGSVSTLKIQRTQQEDSAVYLCASSSRENYEQYFGPGTRLTVT.

This clone was picked up a small number of times. The rearrangement links TRBV9 to TRBJ2-3; 12 bases map to TRBD1. CDR3 length equals 16 residues. V lost 10 bases to trimming and J lost 4 bases; unmatched junction nucleotides: 13. CDR1 and CDR2 from the germline V gene are SGDLS and YYNGEE. CDR3 sequence (DNA): TGTGCCTCCGGGACAGGGGGCTGGGATGGAGCAGATACGCAGTATTTT. As protein: CASGTGGWDGADTQYF.

V usage is TRBV15 and J usage is TRBJ2-7; D perhaps matches TRBD1 (6 bases). V was trimmed by 3 bases and J by 2 bases, leaving 17 bases between them. CDR1 and CDR2 (germline): LNHNV, YYDKDF (reference sequence). CDR3 length: 16 residues. The CDR3 nucleotides read TGTGCCACCAGCAGTTTACAGGGAAAGGGGACCTACGAGCAGTACTTC. Translation gives CATSSLQGKGTYEQYF. The full variable domain, completed using reference TRBV15 and TRBJ2-7, is DAMVIQNPRYQVTQFGKPVTLSCSQTLNHNVMYWYQQKSSQAPKLLFHYYDKDFNNEADTPDNFQSRRPNTSFCFLDIRSPGLGDTAMYLCATSSLQGKGTYEQYFGPGTRLTVT.

This sequence joins TRBV5-4 and TRBJ1-2, with 7 bases identical to TRBD1. CDR3 length equals 16 residues. Germline trimming cut 4 bases from V and 8 bases from J; bases unmatched to any gene: 17. CDR1 SGHNT and CDR2 YYREEE come from the germline V gene (reference sequence). The DNA for the CDR3 is TGTGCCAGCAGCCGAGGACAGGTCTGGGAATCTATGGGCTACACCTTC. It codes for CASSRGQVWESMGYTF.

This chain links TRBV2 with TRBJ1-6; 8 nucleotides match TRBD1. Germline-derived CDR1 and CDR2 are SNHLY and FYNNEI. Losses at the gene ends were 7 bases for V and 7 bases for J; bases not matched to a gene: 6. The CDR3 is 14 amino acids. The DNA for the CDR3 is TGTGCCAGCACACTGGACAGGGTAAATTCACCCCTCCACTTT. Amino acid sequence: CASTLDRVNSPLHF.

This clone was picked up a small number of times. In nucleotides, the CDR3 is TGTGCCAGCAGTGGGGAGTCAGGGGACACTGAAGCTTTCTTT. Its translation is CASSGESGDTEAFF. The V and J genes are TRBV27 and TRBJ1-1; possibly TRBD1 for D (6 bases). Germline V gives CDR1 MNHEY, CDR2 SMNVEV (reference sequence). There are 14 residues in the CDR3. The germline V and J ends were trimmed by 5 bases and 3 bases, with 13 bases remaining between them.

The V call is TRBV12-2, the J call TRBJ2-2; the table's D gene call, TRBD2, was not cross checked with the DNA. TRBV12-2 represents a pseudogene. The CDR3 consists of 19 residues. CDR3 bases: TGTGCAAGTCGCTTTTTATGGGACTTCCCAATACCTGACACCGGGGAGCTGTTTTTT. Amino acids: CASRFLWDFPIPDTGELFF.

About this clone: The junction does not match germline at one end; this may be a read error. The chain couples TRBV5-1 to TRBJ2-4, with 11 bases lining up with TRBD1. This CDR3 has 16 amino acids. Germline CDR1 SGHRS, CDR2 YFSETQ. Written as DNA, the CDR3 is TGCACCAGCACCAGGGACAGGGGGGATTTGGCAAACATTCAGTACTTC. Protein sequence: CTSTRDRGDLANIQYF. Based on the CDR3 plus reference TRBV5-1 and TRBJ2-4, the full variable domain is KAGVTQTPRYLIKTRGQQVTLSCSPISGHRSVSWYQQTPGQGLQFLFEYFSETQRNKGNFPGRFSGRQFSNSRSEMNVSTLELGDSALYLCTSTRDRGDLANIQYFGAGTRLSVL.

V and J are TRBV11-2 and TRBJ2-5; 7 bases are a match to TRBD2. J was trimmed by 9 bases and V by 3 bases; bases with no gene match: 16. Germline V lookup: CDR1 SGHAT, CDR2 FQNNGV. The CDR3 length is 16 residues. The CDR3 DNA follows: TGTGCCAGCAGCTTCGGGGAGGGGCTCCTATATACGGCCCAGTACTTC. It encodes CASSFGEGLLYTAQYF. The complete variable domain, with remaining parts taken from reference TRBV11-2 and TRBJ2-5, reads EAGVAQSPRYKIIEKRQSVAFWCNPISGHATLYWYQQILGQGPKLLIQFQNNGVVDDSQLPKDRFSAERLKGVDSTLKIQPAKLEDSAVYLCASSFGEGLLYTAQYFGPGTRLLVL.

CDR3 sequence (DNA): TGTGCCAGCAGCCACGAGGGACAGAGCTCCTACAATGAGCAGTTCTTC. Translation gives CASSHEGQSSYNEQFF. The chain links TRBV4-2 to TRBJ2-1, with TRBD1 identical over 7 bases. Germline CDR1 and CDR2: LGHNA and YNFKEQ. The CDR3 has 16 amino acids. V dropped 3 bases and J dropped 0; count of bases not matched to a gene: 5.

This chain links TRBV2 with TRBJ1-1; 7 nucleotides agree with TRBD1. From germline, CDR1 is SNHLY and CDR2 FYNNEI. The length of the CDR3 is 15 residues. With 6 bases clipped from V and 0 bases from J, the junction kept 7 bases outside the gene matches. The CDR3 coding sequence is TGTGCCAGCAGGGCAGGGGGATACATGAACACTGAAGCTTTCTTT. Encoded protein: CASRAGGYMNTEAFF.

V and J are TRBV7-2 and TRBJ1-2; tentative D call: TRBD1 (5 bases). Germline assignment: CDR1 SGHTA and CDR2 FQGNSA. CDR3 length equals 15 residues. Trimming stripped 5 bases from V and 8 bases from J, with 21 bases between. The CDR3 protein is CASSGRGPRVNGYTF. As DNA, the CDR3 is TGTGCCAGCAGCGGAAGAGGTCCCAGGGTCAACGGCTACACCTTC. The whole variable domain, filled in from reference TRBV7-2 and TRBJ1-2, reads GAGVSQSPSNKVTEKGKDVELRCDPISGHTALYWYRQSLGQGLEFLIYFQGNSAPDKSGLPSDRFSAERTGGSVSTLTIQRTQQEDSAVYLCASSGRGPRVNGYTFGSGTRLTVV.

This chain links TRBV27 with TRBJ1-1; TRBD1 agrees at 10 bases. The V and J ends lost 3 bases and 4 bases, in that order; junction bases with no gene match: 2. Germline V gene sequence: CDR1 MNHEY, CDR2 SMNVEV (reference sequence). CDR3 size: 14 residues. CDR3 protein: CASSFRDRGTEAFF. The CDR3 DNA follows: TGTGCCAGCAGTTTTCGGGACAGGGGCACTGAAGCTTTCTTT.

The rearrangement uses TRBV6-1 and TRBJ2-1; TRBD2 matches 9 bases. The germline CDR1 and CDR2 sequences are MNHNS and SASEGT. The ends lost 6 bases at V and 6 bases at J; junction bases unmatched: 6. The CDR3 length is 14 residues. The CDR3 here is CASRPETSGNEQFF. The CDR3 DNA is TGTGCCAGCAGACCCGAGACTAGCGGCAATGAGCAGTTCTTC.

This rearrangement joins TRBV11-2 to TRBJ2-2; 11 nucleotides line up with TRBD2. Trimming removed 7 bases from V and 6 bases from J; junction bases left unmatched: 7. Per the germline V gene, CDR1 is SGHAT and CDR2 is FQNNGV. This CDR3 contains 15 residues. Here the CDR3 reads CASNRLAGFAGELFF. The CDR3 bases are TGTGCCAGCAACAGACTAGCGGGGTTTGCCGGGGAGCTGTTTTTT.

The genes are TRBV29-1 and TRBJ2-7, with 11 bases fitting TRBD2. V was pared by 5 bases and J by 2 bases, with 5 bases of the junction left unmatched. The CDR3 runs to 14 residues. Germline CDR1 and CDR2: SQVTM and ANQGSEA. As DNA, the CDR3 is TGCAGCGTTTCTATTAGCGGGGGGGCCTACGAGCAGTACTTC. This encodes CSVSISGGAYEQYF.

The rearrangement joins TRBV2 to TRBJ1-5; 8 bases map to TRBD1. This CDR3 spans 14 amino acids. Germline V gene data show CDR1 as SNHLY and CDR2 as FYNNEI. V was pared by 7 bases and J by 4 bases, with 6 bases of the junction left unmatched. CDR3: CASNRDRNNQPQHF. In nucleotides, the CDR3 is TGTGCCAGCAATCGGGACAGGAATAATCAGCCCCAGCATTTT.

This clone was picked up one time. The chain carries TRBV5-1 and TRBJ2-1; D might be TRBD1 (7 bases). V dropped 6 bases and J dropped 2 bases, with 15 bases sitting between them. The CDR3 totals 15 residues. Germline CDR1 SGHRS, CDR2 YFSETQ. CDR3 in DNA: TGCGCCAGCAACCTCGGAGGGGGCGCCTACAATGAGCAGTTCTTC. Amino acids: CASNLGGGAYNEQFF.

The chain links TRBV4-3 to TRBJ1-1; the D gene is possibly TRBD1 (6 bases). This CDR3 is 15 amino acids long. Trimming cost V 3 bases and J 0 bases, with 11 bases left between them. Germline V CDR1 and CDR2: LGHNA, YSLEER. DNA for the CDR3: TGCGCCAGCAGCCATTCGACAGGCCTGAACACTGAAGCTTTCTTT. The encoded protein is CASSHSTGLNTEAFF.

This clone has only a few counts. The V and J genes are TRBV5-1 and TRBJ1-5, with 7 bases matching TRBD1. V lost 4 bases to trimming and J lost 6 bases; unmatched junction nucleotides: 4. The CDR3 totals 13 residues. Germline CDR1 SGHRS, CDR2 YFSETQ. The DNA of the CDR3 is TGCGCCAGCAGCAGTCAGGGGGGTCAGCCCCAGCATTTT. It translates to CASSSQGGQPQHF.

V gene TRBV9 combines with J gene TRBJ1-6; 9 bases map to TRBD1. The germline CDR1 and CDR2 sequences are SGDLS and YYNGEE. V trimming: 3 bases; J trimming: 4 bases; junction bases outside the gene matches: 8. The CDR3 has 17 amino acids. CDR3 nucleotide sequence: TGTGCCAGCAGCGCCCCGGGACAGGGTGTGTATAATTCACCCCTCCACTTT. Translation gives CASSAPGQGVYNSPLHF.

The V call is TRBV10-3, the J call TRBJ1-5; D might be TRBD1 (5 bases). The CDR3 spans 13 residues. Per the germline V gene, CDR1 is ENHRY and CDR2 is SYGVKD. The ends were cut back, 6 bases at V and 2 bases at J, with 8 bases in the middle. For the CDR3, the DNA is TGTGCCATCAGGGGGCTTGGCAATCAGCCCCAGCATTTT. Translated: CAIRGLGNQPQHF.